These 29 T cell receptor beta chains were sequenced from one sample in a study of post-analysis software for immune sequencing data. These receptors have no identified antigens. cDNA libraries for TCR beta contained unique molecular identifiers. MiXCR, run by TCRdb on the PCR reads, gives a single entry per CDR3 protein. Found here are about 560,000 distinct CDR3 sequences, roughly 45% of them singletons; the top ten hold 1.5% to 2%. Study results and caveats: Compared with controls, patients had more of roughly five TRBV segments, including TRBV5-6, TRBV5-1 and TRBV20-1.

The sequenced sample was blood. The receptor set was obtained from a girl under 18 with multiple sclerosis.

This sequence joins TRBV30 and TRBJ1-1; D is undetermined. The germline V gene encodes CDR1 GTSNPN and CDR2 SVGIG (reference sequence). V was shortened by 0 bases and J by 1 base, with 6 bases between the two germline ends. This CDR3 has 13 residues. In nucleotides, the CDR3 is TGTGCCTGGAGTGTAAACTGGAACACTGAAGCTTTCTTT. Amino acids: CAWSVNWNTEAFF.

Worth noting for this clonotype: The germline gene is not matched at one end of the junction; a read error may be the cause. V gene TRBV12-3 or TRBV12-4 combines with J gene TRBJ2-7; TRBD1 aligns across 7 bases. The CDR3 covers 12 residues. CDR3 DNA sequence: TGTACCAGCAGTATGACAGGGAACGAGCAGTACTTC. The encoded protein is CTSSMTGNEQYF.

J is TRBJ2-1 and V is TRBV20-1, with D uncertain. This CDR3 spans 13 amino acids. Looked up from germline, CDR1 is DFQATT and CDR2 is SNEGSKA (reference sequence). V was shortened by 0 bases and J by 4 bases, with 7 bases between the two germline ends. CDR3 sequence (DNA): TGCAGTGCTAGAGACAGGCCTTACAATGAGCAGTTCTTC. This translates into CSARDRPYNEQFF.

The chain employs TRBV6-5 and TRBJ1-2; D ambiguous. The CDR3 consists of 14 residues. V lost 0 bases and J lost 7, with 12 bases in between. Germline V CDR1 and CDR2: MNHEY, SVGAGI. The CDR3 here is CASSYSRGMSGYTF. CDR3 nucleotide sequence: TGTGCCAGCAGTTACTCGAGAGGGATGAGTGGCTACACCTTC.

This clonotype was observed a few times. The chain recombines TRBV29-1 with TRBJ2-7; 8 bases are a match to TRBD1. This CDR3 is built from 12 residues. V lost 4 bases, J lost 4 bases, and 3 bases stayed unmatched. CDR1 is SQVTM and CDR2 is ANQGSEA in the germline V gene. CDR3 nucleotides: TGCAGCGTTGGGACAGGGCGATACGAGCAGTACTTC. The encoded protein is CSVGTGRYEQYF.

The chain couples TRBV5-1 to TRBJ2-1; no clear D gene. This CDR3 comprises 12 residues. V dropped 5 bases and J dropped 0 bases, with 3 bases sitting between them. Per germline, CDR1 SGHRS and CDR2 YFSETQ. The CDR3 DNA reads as TGCGCCAGCAGGGTCTCCTACAATGAGCAGTTCTTC. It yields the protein CASRVSYNEQFF.

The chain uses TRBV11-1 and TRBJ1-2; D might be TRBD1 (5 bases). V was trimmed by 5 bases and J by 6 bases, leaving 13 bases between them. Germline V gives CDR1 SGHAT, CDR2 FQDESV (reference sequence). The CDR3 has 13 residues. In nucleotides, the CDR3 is TGTGCCAGCAGCCCGGGACTCTGGGATGGCTACACCTTC. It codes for CASSPGLWDGYTF.

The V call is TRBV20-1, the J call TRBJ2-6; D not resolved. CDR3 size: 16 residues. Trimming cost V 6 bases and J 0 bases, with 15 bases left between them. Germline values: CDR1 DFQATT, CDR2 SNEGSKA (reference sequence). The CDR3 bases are TGCAGTGCCCGAAACGCTGAGGTCTCTGGGGCCAACGTCCTGACTTTC. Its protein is CSARNAEVSGANVLTF.

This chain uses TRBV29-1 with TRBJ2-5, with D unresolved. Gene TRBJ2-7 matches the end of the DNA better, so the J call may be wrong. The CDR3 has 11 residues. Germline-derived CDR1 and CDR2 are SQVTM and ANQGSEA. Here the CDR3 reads CSVVVAYEQYF. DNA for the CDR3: TGCAGCGTCGTGGTAGCCTACGAGCAGTACTTC.

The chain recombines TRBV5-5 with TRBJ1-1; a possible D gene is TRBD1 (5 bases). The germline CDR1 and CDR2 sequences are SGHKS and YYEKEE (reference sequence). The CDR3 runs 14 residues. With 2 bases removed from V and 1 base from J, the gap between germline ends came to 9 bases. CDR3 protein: CASSFRGQNTEAFF. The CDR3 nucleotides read TGTGCCAGCAGCTTTCGGGGCCAGAACACTGAAGCTTTCTTT.

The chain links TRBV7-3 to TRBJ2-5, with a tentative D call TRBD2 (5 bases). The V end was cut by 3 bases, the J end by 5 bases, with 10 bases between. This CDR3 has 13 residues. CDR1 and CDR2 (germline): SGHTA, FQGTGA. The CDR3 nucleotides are TGTGCCAGCAGCTTCAGAAGGGAGGAGACCCAGTACTTC. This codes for CASSFRREETQYF.

The CDR3 DNA reads as TGCGCCAGTCAGGATTGGGCGGGGGAGAACAATGAGCAGTTCTTC. This codes for CASQDWAGENNEQFF. V and J are TRBV5-1 and TRBJ2-1; 7 bases fit TRBD2. J gave up 5 bases and V 8 bases, and 13 bases lay outside the gene matches. CDR3 length equals 15 residues. Germline V gene data show CDR1 as SGHRS and CDR2 as YFSETQ.

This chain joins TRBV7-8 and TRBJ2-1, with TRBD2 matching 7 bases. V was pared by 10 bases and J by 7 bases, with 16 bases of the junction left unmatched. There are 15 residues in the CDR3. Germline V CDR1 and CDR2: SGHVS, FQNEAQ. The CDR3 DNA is TGTGCCACCTCTCCGGGGACTACCTTTCGGAATGAGCAGTTCTTC. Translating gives CATSPGTTFRNEQFF. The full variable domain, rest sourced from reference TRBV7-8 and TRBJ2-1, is GAGVSQSPRYKVAKRGQDVALRCDPISGHVSLFWYQQALGQGPEFLTYFQNEAQLDKSGLPSDRFFAERPEGSVSTLKIQRTQQEDSAVYLCATSPGTTFRNEQFFGPGTRLTVL.

This CDR3 reads CASSPGTNFYGYTF. The CDR3 region has the DNA TGTGCCAGCTCACCCGGGACAAACTTCTATGGCTACACCTTC. This chain joins TRBV18 and TRBJ1-2; D perhaps matches TRBD1 (6 bases). Germline assignment: CDR1 KGHSH and CDR2 LQKENI. The CDR3 spans 14 residues. V dropped 3 bases and J dropped 4 bases, with 12 bases sitting between them.

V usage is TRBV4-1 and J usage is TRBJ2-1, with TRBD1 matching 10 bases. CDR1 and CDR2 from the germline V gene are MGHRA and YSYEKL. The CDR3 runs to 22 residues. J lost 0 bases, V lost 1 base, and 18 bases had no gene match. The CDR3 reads CASSQGWMDRGKSWSSYNEQFF. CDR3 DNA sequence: TGCGCCAGCAGCCAAGGTTGGATGGACAGGGGGAAAAGTTGGAGCTCCTACAATGAGCAGTTCTTC.

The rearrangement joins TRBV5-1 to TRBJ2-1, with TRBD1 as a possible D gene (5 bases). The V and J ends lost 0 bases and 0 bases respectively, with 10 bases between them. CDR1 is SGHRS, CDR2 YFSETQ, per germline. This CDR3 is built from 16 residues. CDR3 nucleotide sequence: TGCGCCAGCAGCTTGGGACAGTTTTCCTCCTACAATGAGCAGTTCTTC. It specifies CASSLGQFSSYNEQFF.

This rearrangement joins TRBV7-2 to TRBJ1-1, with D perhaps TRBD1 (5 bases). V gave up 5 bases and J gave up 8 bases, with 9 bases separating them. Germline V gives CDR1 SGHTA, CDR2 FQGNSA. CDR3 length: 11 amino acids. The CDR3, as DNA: TGTGCCAGCAGCCCCAGACAGGAAGCTTTCTTT. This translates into CASSPRQEAFF. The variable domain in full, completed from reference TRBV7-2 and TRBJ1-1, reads GAGVSQSPSNKVTEKGKDVELRCDPISGHTALYWYRQSLGQGLEFLIYFQGNSAPDKSGLPSDRFSAERTGGSVSTLTIQRTQQEDSAVYLCASSPRQEAFFGQGTRLTVV.

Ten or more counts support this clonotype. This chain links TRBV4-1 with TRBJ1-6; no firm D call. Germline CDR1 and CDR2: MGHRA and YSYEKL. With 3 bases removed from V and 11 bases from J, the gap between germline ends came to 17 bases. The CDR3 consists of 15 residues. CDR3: CASSQRVEGGTPLHF. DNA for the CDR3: TGCGCCAGCAGCCAGAGGGTCGAGGGAGGGACACCCCTCCACTTT.

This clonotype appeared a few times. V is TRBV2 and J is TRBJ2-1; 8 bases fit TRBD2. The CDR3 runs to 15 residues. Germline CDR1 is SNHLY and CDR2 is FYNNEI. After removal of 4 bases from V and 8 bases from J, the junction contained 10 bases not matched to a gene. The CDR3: CASSVRGGITYEQFF. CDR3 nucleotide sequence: TGTGCCAGCAGTGTTCGCGGGGGGATTACTTATGAGCAGTTCTTC.

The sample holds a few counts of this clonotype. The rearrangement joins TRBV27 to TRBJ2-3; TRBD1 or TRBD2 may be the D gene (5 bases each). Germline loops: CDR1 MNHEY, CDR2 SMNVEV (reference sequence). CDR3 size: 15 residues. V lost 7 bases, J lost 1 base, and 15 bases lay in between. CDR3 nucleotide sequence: TGTGCCAGCACCCCTCGAGAGGGACGCACAGATACGCAGTATTTT. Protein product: CASTPREGRTDTQYF.

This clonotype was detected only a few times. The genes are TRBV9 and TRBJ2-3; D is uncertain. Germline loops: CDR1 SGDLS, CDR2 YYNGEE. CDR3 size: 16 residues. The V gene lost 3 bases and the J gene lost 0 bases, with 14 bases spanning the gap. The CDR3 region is CASSGPPQLSTDTQYF. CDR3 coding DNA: TGTGCCAGCAGCGGCCCTCCCCAGCTTAGCACAGATACGCAGTATTTT.

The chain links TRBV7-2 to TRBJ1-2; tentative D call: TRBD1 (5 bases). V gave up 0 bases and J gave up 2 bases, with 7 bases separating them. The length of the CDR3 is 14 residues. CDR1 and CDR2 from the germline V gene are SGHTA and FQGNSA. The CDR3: CASSLAGANYGYTF. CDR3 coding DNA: TGTGCCAGCAGCTTAGCAGGGGCCAACTATGGCTACACCTTC.

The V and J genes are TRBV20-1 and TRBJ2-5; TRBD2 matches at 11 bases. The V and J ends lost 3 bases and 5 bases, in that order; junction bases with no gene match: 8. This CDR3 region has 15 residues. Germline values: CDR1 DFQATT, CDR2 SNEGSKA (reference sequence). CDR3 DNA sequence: TGCAGTGCTAGCTCCTTAGCGGGGGGGATGGAGACCCAGTACTTC. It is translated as CSASSLAGGMETQYF.

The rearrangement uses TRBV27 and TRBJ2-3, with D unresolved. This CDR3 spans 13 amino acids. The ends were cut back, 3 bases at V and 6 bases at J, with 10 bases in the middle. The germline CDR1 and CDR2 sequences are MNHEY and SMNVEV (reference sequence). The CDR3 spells CASSFERGDTQYF. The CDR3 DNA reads TGTGCCAGCAGTTTTGAAAGAGGCGATACGCAGTATTTT.

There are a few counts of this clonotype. The chain's CDR3 is CASSSGLDEQYF. CDR3 nucleotides: TGTGCCAGCAGTTCAGGGCTCGACGAGCAGTACTTC. J is TRBJ2-7 and V is TRBV12-3 or TRBV12-4, with a tentative D call TRBD1 (5 bases). CDR3 size: 12 residues. Trimming removed 4 bases from V and 5 bases from J, with 9 bases in between.

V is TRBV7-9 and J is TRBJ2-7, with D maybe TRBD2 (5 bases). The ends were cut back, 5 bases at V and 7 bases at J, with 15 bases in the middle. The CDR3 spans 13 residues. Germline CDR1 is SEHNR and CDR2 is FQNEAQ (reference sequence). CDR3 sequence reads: CASSPGNPREQYF. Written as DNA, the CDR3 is TGTGCCAGCAGCCCGGGGAACCCGCGGGAGCAGTACTTC.

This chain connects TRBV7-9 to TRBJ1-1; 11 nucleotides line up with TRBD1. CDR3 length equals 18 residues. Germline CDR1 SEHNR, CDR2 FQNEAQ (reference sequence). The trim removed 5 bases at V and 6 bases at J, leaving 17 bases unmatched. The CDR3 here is CASSQPPGQGVLYAEAFF. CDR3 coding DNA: TGTGCCAGCAGCCAACCTCCGGGACAGGGGGTGTTATACGCTGAAGCTTTCTTT.

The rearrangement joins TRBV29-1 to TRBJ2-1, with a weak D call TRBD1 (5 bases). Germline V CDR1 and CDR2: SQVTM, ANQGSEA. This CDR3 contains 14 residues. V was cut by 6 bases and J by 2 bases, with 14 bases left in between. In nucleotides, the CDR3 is TGCAGCGTCGCCCAGGGTACCCCCTACAATGAGCAGTTCTTC. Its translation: CSVAQGTPYNEQFF.

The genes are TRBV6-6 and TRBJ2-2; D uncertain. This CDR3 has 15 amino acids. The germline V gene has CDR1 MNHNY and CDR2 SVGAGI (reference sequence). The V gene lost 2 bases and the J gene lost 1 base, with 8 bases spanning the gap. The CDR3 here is CASSYVTLNTGELFF. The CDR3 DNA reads TGTGCCAGCAGTTACGTGACTTTGAACACCGGGGAGCTGTTTTTT.